This T cell receptor (beta chain) is drawn from a study of shared clonotypes between healthy human individuals. In the naive CD8 group, cells lacked CD45RO and were positively selected for CCR7, so terminally differentiated effector memory CD45RA+ cells were left out. Germline-derived CDR1 and CDR2 are LGHNA and YSLEER. Trimming cost V 0 bases and J 10 bases, with 12 bases left between them. CDR3 length: 13 residues. Data came from immunoSEQ multiplex PCR; TCRdb stores just in-frame clones and leaves some out. The sample shows under 2,000,000 clones, around 96% of them seen only once. This chain joins TRBV4-3 and TRBJ1-2, with a tentative D call TRBD1 (5 bases). The clonotype originates from a man aged 18 to 30 in good health. Material: naive CD8+ T cells sorted from blood. This CDR3 reads CASSQDLSGLYTF. For the CDR3, the DNA is TGCGCCAGCAGCCAAGATCTGTCAGGGCTCTACACCTTC.